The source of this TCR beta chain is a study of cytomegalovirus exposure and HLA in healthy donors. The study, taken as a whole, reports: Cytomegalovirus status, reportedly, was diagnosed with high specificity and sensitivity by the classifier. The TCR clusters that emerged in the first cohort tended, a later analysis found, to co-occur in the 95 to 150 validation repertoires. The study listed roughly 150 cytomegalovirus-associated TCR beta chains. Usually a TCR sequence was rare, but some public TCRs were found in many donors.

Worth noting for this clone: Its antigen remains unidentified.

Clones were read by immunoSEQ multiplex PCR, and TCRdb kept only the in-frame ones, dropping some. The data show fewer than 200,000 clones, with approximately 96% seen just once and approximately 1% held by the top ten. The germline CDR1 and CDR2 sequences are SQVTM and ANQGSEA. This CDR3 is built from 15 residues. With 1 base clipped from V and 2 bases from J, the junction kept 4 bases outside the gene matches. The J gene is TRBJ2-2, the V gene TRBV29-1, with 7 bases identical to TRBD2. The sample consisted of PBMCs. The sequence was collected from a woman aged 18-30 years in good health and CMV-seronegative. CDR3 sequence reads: CSVEGGGLNTGELFF. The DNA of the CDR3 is TGCAGCGTTGAAGGTGGGGGACTAAACACCGGGGAGCTGTTTTTT.